This TCR beta chain is drawn from a study of response to subunit inactivated influenza vaccine. The study, taken as a whole, reports: After each seasonal influenza vaccination, few new T cells are recruited, the authors suggested.

The CDR3 spans 14 residues. Germline lookup yields CDR1 SGHRS and CDR2 YFSETQ. Trimming cost V 5 bases and J 4 bases, with 13 bases left between them. Each CDR3 protein gets one entry after TCRdb re-called the RT-PCR reads with MiXCR. In the table there are roughly 670,000 distinct CDR3 sequences, 13% to 15% of which are singletons. In this sample, this clonotype turned up a few times. The antigen is unknown. The rearrangement joins TRBV5-1 to TRBJ2-1; D is possibly TRBD1 (6 bases). The receptor comes from a man aged 50 to 59 who received an inactivated influenza vaccine. The sample here was PBMCs from blood, taken about 14 days before vaccination. The CDR3 sequence: CASSWADRYNEQFF. The DNA for the CDR3 is TGCGCCAGCAGTTGGGCCGACAGGTACAATGAGCAGTTCTTC.